These 11 T cell receptor beta chains came from one sample sequenced in a study of T-cell reconstitution after alpha-beta-depleted transplantation in children. TCRbeta library preparation incorporated unique molecular identifiers. TCRdb processed the PCR reads anew with MiXCR; each CDR3 protein has one entry. The data show approximately 290,000 distinct CDR3 sequences, with more than 9% seen just once and 20% to 30% held by the top ten. The source was peripheral blood, collected 180 days after TCRalphabeta/CD19-depleted stem cell transplant. These receptors were obtained from a male patient aged 2 to 9 who had a stem cell transplant for chronic granulomatous disease, so the T cells may come from the graft donor.

Remarks on this clonotype: The junction does not match germline at one end; this may be a read error. This rearrangement joins TRBV19 to TRBJ2-2; 7 nucleotides align to TRBD1. Germline CDR1 LNHDA, CDR2 SQIVND (reference sequence). The CDR3 totals 18 residues. The CDR3 coding sequence is TGTACCAGTACCCCGAGGGGGCGCACCCGAACGAACACCGGGGAGCTGTTTTTT. Residues: CTSTPRGRTRTNTGELFF.

There are many counts of this clonotype. The chain combines TRBV29-1 with TRBJ2-5; D remains unclear. The CDR3 consists of 13 residues. The germline gives CDR1 SQVTM, CDR2 ANQGSEA. Trimming cost V 6 bases and J 1 base, with 12 bases left between them. The CDR3 reads CSVEKGPQETQYF. CDR3 in DNA: TGCAGCGTGGAAAAGGGTCCCCAAGAGACCCAGTACTTC.

This chain joins TRBV29-1 and TRBJ2-7, with D uncertain. The germline V and J ends were trimmed by 0 bases and 0 bases, with 12 bases remaining between them. Germline V gene lookup returns CDR1 SQVTM and CDR2 ANQGSEA. The CDR3 is 15 residues long. The CDR3: CSVEEFHSSSYEQYF. In DNA, the CDR3 is TGCAGCGTTGAAGAGTTCCACTCGAGCTCCTACGAGCAGTACTTC.

This clonotype was counted many times. The CDR3 DNA is TGTGCCAGCAGCTTAGGGGTGAACACCATATATTTT. Translating it yields CASSLGVNTIYF. This rearrangement joins TRBV7-9 to TRBJ1-3; D unclear. The V end lost 1 base, the J end lost 7 bases, and 5 bases lay between the germline ends. The CDR3 is 12 amino acids. Germline V gene data show CDR1 as SEHNR and CDR2 as FQNEAQ (reference sequence).

This clonotype was detected ten times or more. In DNA, the CDR3 is TGCGCCAGCAGCTTGAAGGGACCACCCAACACTGAAGCTTTCTTT. Translation: CASSLKGPPNTEAFF. The chain is built from TRBV5-1 and TRBJ1-1; D possibly corresponds to TRBD1 (5 bases). The CDR3 has 15 residues. V was clipped by 1 base and J by 2 bases, with 12 bases between them. In germline, CDR1 is SGHRS, CDR2 YFSETQ.

This clonotype has ten or more counts. V gene TRBV7-8 combines with J gene TRBJ2-7; D uncertain. V lost 3 bases, J lost 4 bases, and 7 bases lay in between. The CDR3 extends over 12 amino acids. Germline V gene sequence: CDR1 SGHVS, CDR2 FQNEAQ. This CDR3 is CASSFGRYEQYF. The CDR3 DNA follows: TGTGCCAGCAGCTTTGGCAGATACGAGCAGTACTTC.

This clonotype was recorded at least ten times. The genes are TRBV6-5 and TRBJ1-6; D uncertain. Trimming took 4 bases from V and 6 from J, leaving 16 bases between them. Looked up from germline, CDR1 is MNHEY and CDR2 is SVGAGI. This CDR3 has 16 amino acids. As DNA, the CDR3 is TGTGCCAGCAGTTCACCGACGGAGGCCCTTAATTCACCCCTCCACTTT. Its protein is CASSSPTEALNSPLHF.

V and J are TRBV2 and TRBJ2-3; no definite D call. The germline V gene encodes CDR1 SNHLY and CDR2 FYNNEI. This CDR3 contains 11 residues. The germline V and J ends were trimmed by 4 bases and 5 bases, with 4 bases remaining between them. The DNA of the CDR3 is TGTGCCAGCAGTGGCGTAGATACGCAGTATTTT. It codes for CASSGVDTQYF.

This clonotype showed up many times. This chain links TRBV29-1 with TRBJ2-1; D may correspond to TRBD1 or TRBD2 (9 bases each). Germline V gene lookup returns CDR1 SQVTM and CDR2 ANQGSEA. Trimming removed 3 bases at V and 10 bases at J, with 34 bases between. The CDR3 sequence is 19 residues long. CDR3 sequence (DNA): TGCAGCGTTGATCGTGAGGGACAGGGTAGATTTAGCGGGAGAGGGGAGCAGTTCTTC. Encoded protein: CSVDREGQGRFSGRGEQFF.

About this clonotype itself: This may come from a read error, since a much larger clone is one base off. CDR3 protein: CSARLAIYNEQLF. CDR3 DNA: TGCAGTGCGCGACTAGCGATCTACAATGAGCAGCTCTTC. The chain uses TRBV20-1 and TRBJ2-1; TRBD2 matches 8 bases. This CDR3 is built from 13 residues. Germline values: CDR1 DFQATT, CDR2 SNEGSKA (reference sequence).

Many counts were recorded for this clonotype. The rearrangement joins TRBV6-6 to TRBJ2-1; tentative D call: TRBD2 (6 bases). Germline-derived CDR1 and CDR2 are MNHNY and SVGAGI (reference sequence). V gave up 6 bases and J gave up 12 bases, with 12 bases separating them. The CDR3 contains 11 residues. The CDR3: CASSLGEAQFF. The CDR3 region has the DNA TGTGCCAGCAGCCTCGGGGAGGCGCAGTTCTTC.